This T cell receptor (beta chain) derives from a study of OX40 agonist ivuxolimab in advanced cancers. At the level of the study: Administration of intravenous ivuxolimab to patients occurred every 2 weeks at 0.01 to 10 mg/kg. A mean age of roughly 60 years, range roughly 23 to 79, was recorded, and 70% to 85% were male. Points from the study as a whole: Partial responders at 0.1-3.0 mg/kg had among the lowest clonal expansion. Normalized T-cell clonal expansion was also low in some nonresponders.

Clones were sequenced by immunoSEQ multiplex PCR, and TCRdb holds only the in-frame ones, with some missing. Of 50,000 to 75,000 clones listed, just under 90% are singletons. A word on this clone: Its antigen is not identified.

This CDR3 has 15 residues. Germline CDR1 reads MDHEN; CDR2 reads SYDVKM. After removal of 1 base from V and 6 bases from J, the junction contained 7 bases not matched to a gene. Sequencing used CD4+ or CD8+ T cells sorted from blood, obtained in a trial of the OX40 agonist ivuxolimab. The chain has TRBV28 and TRBJ2-7, with 9 bases lining up with TRBD2. The receptor was isolated from an adult with an advanced solid tumor such as melanoma, head and neck, liver or kidney cancer. The CDR3 reads CASSLYVSGSSEQYF. CDR3 nucleotide sequence: TGTGCCAGCAGTTTATATGTTAGCGGGAGCAGCGAGCAGTACTTC.